The 23 T cell receptor beta chains below were found in one sample sequenced in a study of early T cells in non-severe SARS-CoV-2 infection. TCRdb processed the 5' RACE reads anew with MiXCR; each CDR3 protein has one entry. The table lists about 68,000 distinct CDR3 sequences, less than 15% of them singletons. Sequencing was performed on whole blood. These receptors were taken from an adult who was a healthcare worker with PCR-confirmed SARS-CoV-2 infection or an uninfected control (not recorded which).

As to this clonotype: The junction departs from germline at one end; a sequencing error may be responsible. The chain links TRBV20-1 to TRBJ2-7, with TRBD2 matching over 15 bases. Per germline, CDR1 DFQATT and CDR2 SNEGSKA (reference sequence). The CDR3 has 17 residues. The CDR3 DNA follows: TGCGGTGCTGAGGGACTAGCGGGGGGACCCGATTCCTACGAGCAGTACTTC. Its translation: CGAEGLAGGPDSYEQYF.

This clonotype was counted many times. The V call is TRBV14, the J call TRBJ2-5, with D perhaps given as TRBD1 or TRBD2 (5 bases each). Trimming took off 2 bases at V and 2 bases at J, with 21 bases between the two ends. The germline CDR1 and CDR2 sequences are SGHDN and FVKESK. The CDR3 runs to 18 residues. The CDR3 region has the DNA TGTGCCAGCAGCCAACTTCCATGGGGACGAGTAGAGCAAGAGACCCAGTACTTC. This gives the protein CASSQLPWGRVEQETQYF.

This clonotype has ten or more counts. The chain uses TRBV10-3 and TRBJ1-1; 7 nucleotides line up with TRBD1. The CDR3 is made up of 16 amino acids. Germline V gene data show CDR1 as ENHRY and CDR2 as SYGVKD. Germline trimming cut 3 bases from V and 2 bases from J; bases unmatched to any gene: 9. The chain's CDR3 is CAISEPTGLVNTEAFF. In DNA form, the CDR3 reads TGTGCCATCAGTGAACCGACAGGGCTCGTTAACACTGAAGCTTTCTTT.

The chain combines TRBV20-1 with TRBJ2-3, with 9 bases identical to TRBD1. With V trimmed by 0 bases and J by 3 bases, 10 bases remained unmatched. Germline loops: CDR1 DFQATT, CDR2 SNEGSKA (reference sequence). The CDR3 consists of 17 residues. CDR3 loop: CSARDWGTGGRTDTQYF. The CDR3 bases are TGCAGTGCTAGAGATTGGGGAACAGGGGGCCGGACAGATACGCAGTATTTT.

This clonotype was detected a few times. The V call is TRBV7-2, the J call TRBJ1-2; D not certain. The CDR3 runs 15 residues. The V gene lost 5 bases and the J gene lost 3 bases, with 16 bases spanning the gap. The V gene's germline CDR1 is SGHTA and CDR2 FQGNSA. The CDR3 reads CASSISSRADYGYTF. The CDR3 DNA sequence: TGTGCCAGCAGCATTAGTTCTCGGGCCGACTATGGCTACACCTTC. The full variable domain, with the rest looked up from reference TRBV7-2 and TRBJ1-2, is GAGVSQSPSNKVTEKGKDVELRCDPISGHTALYWYRQSLGQGLEFLIYFQGNSAPDKSGLPSDRFSAERTGGSVSTLTIQRTQQEDSAVYLCASSISSRADYGYTFGSGTRLTVV.

This clonotype was seen ten or more times. This rearrangement joins TRBV3-1 to TRBJ2-7; the D is unclear. Trimming shortened V by 6 bases and J by 2 bases, and 11 bases separated the two germline ends. Germline V gene sequence: CDR1 LGHDT, CDR2 YNNKEL (reference sequence). The CDR3 is 13 residues long. In DNA, the CDR3 is TGTGCCAGCAGTCGGGCAATGACCTACGAGCAGTACTTC. Translating it yields CASSRAMTYEQYF.

The chain carries TRBV6-1 and TRBJ2-7; D ambiguous. The V gene lost 1 base and the J gene lost 3 bases, with 19 bases spanning the gap. This CDR3 has 17 amino acids. Germline V CDR1 and CDR2: MNHNS, SASEGT. The CDR3: CASSEVPGGPGFYEQYF. The CDR3 coding sequence is TGTGCCAGCAGTGAAGTCCCGGGTGGGCCCGGGTTCTACGAGCAGTACTTC.

The rearrangement joins TRBV7-2 to TRBJ1-4; D uncertain. CDR3 length: 14 amino acids. Trimming removed 5 bases from V and 8 bases from J, with 15 bases in between. CDR1 and CDR2 (germline): SGHTA, FQGNSA. The CDR3 nucleotides are TGTGCCAGCAGCGCCGCTGGCCCAGGAGAAAAACTGTTTTTT. It yields the protein CASSAAGPGEKLFF. Combining the CDR3 with reference TRBV7-2 and TRBJ1-4 gives the whole variable domain GAGVSQSPSNKVTEKGKDVELRCDPISGHTALYWYRQSLGQGLEFLIYFQGNSAPDKSGLPSDRFSAERTGGSVSTLTIQRTQQEDSAVYLCASSAAGPGEKLFFGSGTQLSVL.

This clonotype was picked up many times. V usage is TRBV7-9 and J usage is TRBJ2-2; D is possibly TRBD1 or TRBD2 (5 bases each). Per the germline V gene, CDR1 is SEHNR and CDR2 is FQNEAQ (reference sequence). Trimming cost V 3 bases and J 7 bases, with 12 bases left between them. This CDR3 region has 14 residues. CDR3 region: CASSFYGAVGELFF. In nucleotides, the CDR3 is TGTGCCAGCAGCTTTTACGGGGCCGTCGGGGAGCTGTTTTTT.

This clonotype was counted between two and nine times. The CDR3 loop reads CASSLVPPRGVAVKYTDTQYF. The CDR3 region has the DNA TGTGCCAGCAGCTTAGTTCCCCCCCGTGGGGTAGCGGTTAAGTACACAGATACGCAGTATTTT. The chain employs TRBV7-6 and TRBJ2-3, with D perhaps matching TRBD2 (6 bases). V shed 1 base and J shed 2 bases, with 28 bases lying between them. The CDR3 covers 21 residues. Germline CDR1 reads SGHVS; CDR2 reads FNYEAQ.

In its sample, this clonotype was seen a few times. The genes are TRBV11-2 and TRBJ1-2; a weak D match, TRBD1 (6 bases). CDR1 and CDR2 from the germline V gene are SGHAT and FQNNGV. The CDR3 is made up of 12 amino acids. V lost 5 bases to trimming and J lost 4 bases, with 8 bases between them. The CDR3 loop is CASSGGAYGYTF. The CDR3 region has the DNA TGTGCCAGCAGCGGGGGGGCCTATGGCTACACCTTC.

This chain uses TRBV12-3 or TRBV12-4 with TRBJ1-1; D is unresolved. The CDR3 consists of 12 residues. With 7 bases removed from V and 8 bases from J, the gap between germline ends came to 14 bases. CDR3: CASTSRGEEAFF. DNA for the CDR3: TGTGCCAGCACCTCTCGTGGGGAAGAAGCTTTCTTT.

Turning to this clonotype: Likely a read error: the CDR3 ends without its conserved phenylalanine or tryptophan. This sequence joins TRBV29-1 and TRBJ2-5; TRBD2 aligns across 15 bases. Trimming cost V 6 bases and J 5 bases; bases outside gene matches: 4. Per the germline V gene, CDR1 is SQVTM and CDR2 is ANQGSEA. The CDR3 is 14 amino acids. CDR3 sequence reads: CSVGLAGGHETQYS. CDR3 nucleotides: TGCAGCGTAGGACTAGCGGGGGGGCACGAGACCCAGTACTCC.

The chain has TRBV12-3 or TRBV12-4 and TRBJ1-5, with D perhaps matching TRBD1 (6 bases). With 6 bases removed from V and 0 bases from J, the gap between germline ends came to 12 bases. The CDR3 sequence is 15 residues long. In DNA, the CDR3 is TGTGCCAGCAGAGTACAGGGACGTAGCAATCAGCCCCAGCATTTT. Its translation: CASRVQGRSNQPQHF.

The chain carries TRBV20-1 and TRBJ2-3; D possibly corresponds to TRBD2 (6 bases). CDR1 is DFQATT, CDR2 SNEGSKA, per germline (reference sequence). V was shortened by 3 bases and J by 2 bases, with 24 bases between the two germline ends. The CDR3 length is 18 residues. DNA of the CDR3: TGCAGTGCTAGCCCCGGGGAGGCCGTTAAGCTATACACAGATACGCAGTATTTT. Its translation: CSASPGEAVKLYTDTQYF.

This clonotype was detected many times. This chain connects TRBV7-8 to TRBJ2-6; D unresolved. The CDR3 is 14 amino acids. Deletions cut 1 base from V and 1 base from J, with 2 bases between. Germline CDR1 is SGHVS and CDR2 is FQNEAQ. The CDR3 DNA is TGTGCCAGCAGCTTAGGATCTGGGGCCAACGTCCTGACTTTC. Its translation: CASSLGSGANVLTF.

The CDR3 nucleotides read TGTGCCAGCAGGTTCCTAGCGGGGGATCTATACAATGAGCAGTTCTTC. It codes for CASRFLAGDLYNEQFF. The J gene is TRBJ2-1, the V gene TRBV7-2; 10 nucleotides match TRBD2. Per germline, CDR1 SGHTA and CDR2 FQGNSA. Germline trimming cut 6 bases from V and 4 bases from J; bases unmatched to any gene: 9. This CDR3 has 16 residues.

This clonotype was seen only a few times. The chain recombines TRBV12-3 or TRBV12-4 with TRBJ1-4; maybe TRBD1 (6 bases). The CDR3 is 14 amino acids. V was cut by 3 bases and J by 8 bases, with 13 bases left in between. The CDR3 coding sequence is TGTGCCAGCAGTTTCGACAGGCCCTGGGAAAAACTGTTTTTT. It is translated as CASSFDRPWEKLFF.

The chain has TRBV11-1 and TRBJ2-2, with 8 bases matching TRBD1. CDR3 length: 15 amino acids. CDR1 is SGHAT and CDR2 is FQDESV in the germline V gene (reference sequence). Germline trimming cut 7 bases from V and 7 bases from J; bases unmatched to any gene: 11. CDR3 region: CASNNRQGAVGELFF. The CDR3 coding sequence is TGTGCCAGCAACAACCGGCAGGGGGCTGTCGGGGAGCTGTTTTTT.

The genes are TRBV7-6 and TRBJ2-1; tentatively, D is TRBD1 (6 bases). CDR3 size: 14 residues. V was clipped by 5 bases and J by 8 bases, with 16 bases between them. In germline, CDR1 is SGHVS, CDR2 FNYEAQ. As DNA, the CDR3 is TGTGCCAGCAGCAAGACAGGAATCAGGGATGAGCAGTTCTTC. Translation gives CASSKTGIRDEQFF.

V gene TRBV7-8 combines with J gene TRBJ1-5, with TRBD1 as a possible D gene (6 bases). Germline V gives CDR1 SGHVS, CDR2 FQNEAQ. Deletions cut 5 bases from V and 2 bases from J, with 19 bases between. CDR3 length: 17 residues. In DNA, the CDR3 is TGTGCCAGCAGCGGGCGGACAGCTCTGTGGGGCAATCAGCCCCAGCATTTT. Its protein product is CASSGRTALWGNQPQHF.

This sequence joins TRBV9 and TRBJ2-1; TRBD2 matches 8 bases. The germline CDR1 and CDR2 sequences are SGDLS and YYNGEE. After removal of 2 bases from V and 9 bases from J, the junction contained 13 bases not matched to a gene. The CDR3 totals 16 residues. Here the CDR3 DNA reads TGTGCCAGCAGCGTTCGAGGGACTAGTAGGGATGGTGAGCAGTTCTTC. Its translation: CASSVRGTSRDGEQFF.

The V call is TRBV20-1, the J call TRBJ1-6; weak D call: TRBD1 (5 bases). Germline V lookup: CDR1 DFQATT, CDR2 SNEGSKA (reference sequence). The CDR3 is 15 amino acids. V lost 5 bases to trimming and J lost 1 base, with 12 bases between them. The CDR3 region is CSASRGESYNSPLHF. CDR3 DNA sequence: TGCAGTGCTTCTCGGGGGGAATCCTATAATTCACCCCTCCACTTT.